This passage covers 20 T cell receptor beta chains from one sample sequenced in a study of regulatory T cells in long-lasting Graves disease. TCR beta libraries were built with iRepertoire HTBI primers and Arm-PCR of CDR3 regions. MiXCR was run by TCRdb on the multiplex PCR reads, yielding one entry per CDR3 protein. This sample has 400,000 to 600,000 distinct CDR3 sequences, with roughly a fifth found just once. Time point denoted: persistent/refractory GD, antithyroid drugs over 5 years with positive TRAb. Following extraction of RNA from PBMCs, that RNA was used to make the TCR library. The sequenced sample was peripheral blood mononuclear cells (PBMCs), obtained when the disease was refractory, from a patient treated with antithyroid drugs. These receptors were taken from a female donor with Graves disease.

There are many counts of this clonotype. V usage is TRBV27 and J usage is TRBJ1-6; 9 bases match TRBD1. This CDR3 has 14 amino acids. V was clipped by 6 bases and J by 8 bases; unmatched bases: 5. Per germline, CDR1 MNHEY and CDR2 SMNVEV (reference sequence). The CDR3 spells CASRPGQGDSPLHF. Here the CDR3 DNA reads TGTGCCAGCAGACCGGGACAGGGCGATTCACCCCTCCACTTT.

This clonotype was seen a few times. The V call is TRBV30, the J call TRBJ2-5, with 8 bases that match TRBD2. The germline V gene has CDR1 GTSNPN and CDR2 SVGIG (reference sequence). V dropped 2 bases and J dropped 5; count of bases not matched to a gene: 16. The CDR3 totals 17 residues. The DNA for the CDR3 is TGTGCCTGGAGTCCTTCCCCGATCGGGGGGGGGATGGAGACCCAGTACTTC. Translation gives CAWSPSPIGGGMETQYF.

The CDR3: CASSIQNYGYTF. The CDR3 DNA sequence: TGTGCCAGTAGTATACAGAACTATGGCTACACCTTC. This rearrangement joins TRBV19 to TRBJ1-2; no definite D call. The CDR3 length is 12 residues. Between the trimmed V and J ends, which lost 2 bases and 2 bases, there was a span of 3 bases. CDR1 LNHDA and CDR2 SQIVND come from the germline V gene (reference sequence).

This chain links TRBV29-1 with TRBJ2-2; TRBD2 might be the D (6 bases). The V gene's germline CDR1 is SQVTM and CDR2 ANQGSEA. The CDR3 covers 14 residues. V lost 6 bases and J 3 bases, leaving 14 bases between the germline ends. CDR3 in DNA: TGCAGCGTGACTAGTTCAGTCGACACCGGGGAGCTGTTTTTT. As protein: CSVTSSVDTGELFF.

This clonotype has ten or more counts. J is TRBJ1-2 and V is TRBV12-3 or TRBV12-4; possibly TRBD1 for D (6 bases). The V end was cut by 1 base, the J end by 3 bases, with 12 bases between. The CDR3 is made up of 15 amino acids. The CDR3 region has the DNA TGTGCCAGCAGTTTAGTTCCGGACAGCGACTATGGCTACACCTTC. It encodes CASSLVPDSDYGYTF.

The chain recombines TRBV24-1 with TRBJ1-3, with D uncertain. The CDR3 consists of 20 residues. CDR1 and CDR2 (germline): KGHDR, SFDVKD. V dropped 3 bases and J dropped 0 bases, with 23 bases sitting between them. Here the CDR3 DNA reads TGTGCCACCAGTGATGATGGTAGGACTACCCAACCTGTCTCTGGAAACACCATATATTTT. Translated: CATSDDGRTTQPVSGNTIYF.

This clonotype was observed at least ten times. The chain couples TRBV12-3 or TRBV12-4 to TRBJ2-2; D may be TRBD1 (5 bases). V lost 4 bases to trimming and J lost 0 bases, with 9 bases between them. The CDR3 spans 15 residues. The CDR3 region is CASSYRQPNTGELFF. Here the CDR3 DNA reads TGTGCCAGCAGTTATCGACAGCCGAACACCGGGGAGCTGTTTTTT.

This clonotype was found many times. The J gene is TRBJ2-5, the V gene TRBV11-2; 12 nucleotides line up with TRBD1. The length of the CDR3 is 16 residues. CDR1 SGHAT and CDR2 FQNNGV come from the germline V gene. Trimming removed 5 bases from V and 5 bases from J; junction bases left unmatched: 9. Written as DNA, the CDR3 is TGTGCCAGCAGCACCGGGACAGGGGGCTGGGGGGAGACCCAGTACTTC. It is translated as CASSTGTGGWGETQYF.

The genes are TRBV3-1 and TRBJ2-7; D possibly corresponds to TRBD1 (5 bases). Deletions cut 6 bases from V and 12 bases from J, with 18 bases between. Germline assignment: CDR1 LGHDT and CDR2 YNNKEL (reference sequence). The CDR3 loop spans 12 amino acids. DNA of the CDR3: TGTGCCAGCAGTTATACTCCAGGGTTACCGTACTTC. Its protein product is CASSYTPGLPYF.

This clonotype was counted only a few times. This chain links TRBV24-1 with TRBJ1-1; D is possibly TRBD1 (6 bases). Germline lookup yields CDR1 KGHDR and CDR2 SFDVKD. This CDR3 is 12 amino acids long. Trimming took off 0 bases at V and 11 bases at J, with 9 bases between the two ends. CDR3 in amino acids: CATSDLTGNAFF. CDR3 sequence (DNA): TGTGCCACCAGTGATTTGACAGGGAACGCTTTCTTT.

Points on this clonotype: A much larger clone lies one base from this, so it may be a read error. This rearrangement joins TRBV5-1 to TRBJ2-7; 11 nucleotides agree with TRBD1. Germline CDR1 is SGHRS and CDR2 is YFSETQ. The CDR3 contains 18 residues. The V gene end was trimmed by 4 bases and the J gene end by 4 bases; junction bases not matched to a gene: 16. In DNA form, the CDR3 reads TGCGCCAGCAGCCACGGGACAGGGGGATTTCTGAGCTCGTACGAGCAGTACTTC. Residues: CASSHGTGGFLSSYEQYF.

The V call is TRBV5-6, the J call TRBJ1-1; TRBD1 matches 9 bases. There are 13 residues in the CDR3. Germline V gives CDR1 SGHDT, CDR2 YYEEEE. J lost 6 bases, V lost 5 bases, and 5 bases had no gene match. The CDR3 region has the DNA TGTGCCAGCAGGCAGACAGGGGGGCCTGAAGCTTTCTTT. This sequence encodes CASRQTGGPEAFF.

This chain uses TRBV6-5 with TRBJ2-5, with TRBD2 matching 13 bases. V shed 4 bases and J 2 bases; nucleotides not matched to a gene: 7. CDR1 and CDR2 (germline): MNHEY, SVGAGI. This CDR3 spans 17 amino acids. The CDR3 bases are TGTGCCAGCAGTTCGACGGGACTAGCGGGGAAACAAGAGACCCAGTACTTC. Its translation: CASSSTGLAGKQETQYF.

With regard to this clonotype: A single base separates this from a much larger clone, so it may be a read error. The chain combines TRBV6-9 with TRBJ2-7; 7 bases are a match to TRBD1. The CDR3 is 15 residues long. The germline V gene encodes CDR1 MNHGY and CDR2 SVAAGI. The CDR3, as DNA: TGTGCCAGCAGTTATAGTGACAGGGCGGCCTACGGGCAGTACTTC. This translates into CASSYSDRAAYGQYF.

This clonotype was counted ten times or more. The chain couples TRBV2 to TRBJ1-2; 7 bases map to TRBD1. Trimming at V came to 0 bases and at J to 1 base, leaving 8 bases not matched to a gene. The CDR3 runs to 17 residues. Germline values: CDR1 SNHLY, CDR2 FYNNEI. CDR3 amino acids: CASSEAWGTVGNYGYTF. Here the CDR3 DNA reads TGTGCCAGCAGTGAAGCTTGGGGGACAGTGGGTAACTATGGCTACACCTTC.

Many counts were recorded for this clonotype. CDR3 sequence reads: CASSSHRPRTGNEKLFF. The CDR3 bases are TGTGCCAGCAGCTCCCACCGACCTAGGACAGGGAATGAAAAACTGTTTTTT. The chain has TRBV7-8 and TRBJ1-4; 8 bases are a match to TRBD1. J was trimmed by 5 bases and V by 4 bases; bases with no gene match: 12. Germline V gene sequence: CDR1 SGHVS, CDR2 FQNEAQ. The length of the CDR3 is 17 residues.

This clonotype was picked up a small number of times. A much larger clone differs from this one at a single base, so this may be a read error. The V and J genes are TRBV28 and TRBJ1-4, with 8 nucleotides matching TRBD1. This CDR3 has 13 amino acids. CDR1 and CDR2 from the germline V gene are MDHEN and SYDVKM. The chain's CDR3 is CVSRLTGEEKLFF. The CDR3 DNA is TGTGTCAGCAGACTGACAGGGGAGGAAAAACTGTTTTTT.

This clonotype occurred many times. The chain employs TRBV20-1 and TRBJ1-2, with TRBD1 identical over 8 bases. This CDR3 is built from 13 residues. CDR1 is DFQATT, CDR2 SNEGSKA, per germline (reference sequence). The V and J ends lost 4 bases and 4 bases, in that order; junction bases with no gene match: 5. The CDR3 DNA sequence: TGCAGTGCTACCAGGGGGCAAAGCTATGGCTACACCTTC. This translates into CSATRGQSYGYTF.

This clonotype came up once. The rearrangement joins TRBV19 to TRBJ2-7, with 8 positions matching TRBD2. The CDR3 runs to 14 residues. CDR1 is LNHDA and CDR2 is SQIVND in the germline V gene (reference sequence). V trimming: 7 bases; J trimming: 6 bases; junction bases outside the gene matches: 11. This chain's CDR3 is CASKWRAGEGEQYF. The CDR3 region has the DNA TGTGCCAGTAAATGGAGAGCGGGAGAGGGCGAGCAGTACTTC.

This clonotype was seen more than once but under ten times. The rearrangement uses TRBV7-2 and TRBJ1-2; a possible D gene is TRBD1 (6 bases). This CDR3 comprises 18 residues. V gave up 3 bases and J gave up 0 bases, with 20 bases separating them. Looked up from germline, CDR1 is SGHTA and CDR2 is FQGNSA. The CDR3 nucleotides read TGTGCCAGCAGCTTTATTAACAGGGTTTTCGTCCCTAACTATGGCTACACCTTC. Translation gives CASSFINRVFVPNYGYTF.